This T cell receptor (beta chain) was found in a study of shared clonotypes between healthy human individuals. Whole-study results and caveats: Clonotype sharing among donors was expected to depend on sequencing depth. Among several donors, roughly 5% of naive CD4 clonotypes were found in common. The study generally estimated greater richness for naive than memory subsets.

Concerning this clone itself: Its antigen is unknown.

Germline V gives CDR1 ENHRY, CDR2 SYGVKD. The CDR3 has 14 amino acids. V was clipped by 2 bases and J by 1 base, with 8 bases between them. As originally analysed: Without quality scores, immunoSEQ junctional reads could not be filtered like full-length reads. Only in-frame clones appear in the TCRdb table, and some are missing; sequencing was by immunoSEQ multiplex PCR. Clone size and V and J calls were adopted from that table, with D and trimming inferred from the DNA. The data hold 2 million to 2.5 million clones, with more than 90% observed a single time. The sequence came from a man aged 18 to 29 in good health. This chain connects TRBV10-3 to TRBJ1-1, with D maybe TRBD1 (5 bases). Sequences were obtained from naive CD4+ T cells sorted from blood. The subset was: CD45RA+ positively selected. CDR3 protein: CAISELGGNTEAFF. The CDR3 bases are TGTGCCATCAGTGAGCTGGGGGGGAACACTGAAGCTTTCTTT.